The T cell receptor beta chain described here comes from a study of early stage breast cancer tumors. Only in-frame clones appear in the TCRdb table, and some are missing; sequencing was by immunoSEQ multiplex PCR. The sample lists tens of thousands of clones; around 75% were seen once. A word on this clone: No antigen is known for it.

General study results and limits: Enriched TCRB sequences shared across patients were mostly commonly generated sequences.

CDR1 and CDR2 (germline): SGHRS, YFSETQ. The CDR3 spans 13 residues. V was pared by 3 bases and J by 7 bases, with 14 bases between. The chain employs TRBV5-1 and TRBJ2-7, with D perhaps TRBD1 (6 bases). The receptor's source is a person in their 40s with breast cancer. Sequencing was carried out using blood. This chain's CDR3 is CASSSSAQGEQYF. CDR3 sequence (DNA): TGCGCCAGCAGCTCCTCCGCTCAGGGGGAGCAGTACTTC.